A single sample is the source of the 31 T cell receptor beta chains below, sequenced in a study of shared clonotypes between healthy human individuals. Only in-frame clones appear in the TCRdb table, and some are missing; sequencing was by immunoSEQ multiplex PCR. Here the sample spans about 2.1 million clones, around 93% being singletons. Naive CD8 isolation took CD45RO-negative cells positively selected for CCR7 and excluded terminally differentiated effector memory CD45RA+ cells. Sequencing was done on a sample of naive CD8+ T cells from PBMCs. The receptors originated from a man between 18 and 35 years old in good health. Some clones in this sample may be carry-over from other donors' samples.

This rearrangement joins TRBV5-6 to TRBJ2-7; D assignment may be TRBD1 or TRBD2 (5 bases each). Germline CDR1 reads SGHDT; CDR2 reads YYEEEE. The CDR3 extends over 12 amino acids. Trimming took off 0 bases at V and 6 bases at J, with 7 bases between the two ends. Here the CDR3 reads CASSLVGTEQYF. Written as DNA, the CDR3 is TGTGCCAGCAGCTTGGTAGGGACCGAGCAGTACTTC.

The chain joins TRBV7-9 to TRBJ2-5; D gene uncertain. CDR1 and CDR2 from the germline V gene are SEHNR and FQNEAQ (reference sequence). The CDR3 totals 13 residues. V lost 7 bases to trimming and J lost 2 bases, with 11 bases between them. CDR3 sequence: CASTIQDQETQYF. The CDR3 DNA sequence: TGTGCCAGCACCATCCAGGATCAAGAGACCCAGTACTTC. Full variable domain (remainder filled in from reference TRBV7-9 and TRBJ2-5): DTGVSQNPRHKITKRGQNVTFRCDPISEHNRLYWYRQTLGQGPEFLTYFQNEAQLEKSRLLSDRFSAERPKGSFSTLEIQRTEQGDSAMYLCASTIQDQETQYFGPGTRLLVL.

This sequence joins TRBV6-1 and TRBJ1-5; D gene unclear. The V end lost 5 bases, the J end lost 0 bases, and 11 bases lay between the germline ends. CDR1 and CDR2 from the germline V gene are MNHNS and SASEGT. There are 15 residues in the CDR3. CDR3 amino acids: CASSQNAYSNQPQHF. The CDR3 DNA is TGTGCCAGCAGTCAGAACGCCTATAGCAATCAGCCCCAGCATTTT.

The chain joins TRBV11-2 to TRBJ2-1; the D gene is possibly TRBD2 (5 bases). CDR3 length equals 17 residues. Germline loops: CDR1 SGHAT, CDR2 FQNNGV. Trimming left V 5 bases short and J 2 bases short, with 19 bases between. CDR3 bases: TGTGCCAGCAGCCCCCAGATAGGAGCGGTCGCCTACAATGAGCAGTTCTTC. This codes for CASSPQIGAVAYNEQFF.

J is TRBJ2-3 and V is TRBV7-9; a weak D match, TRBD1 (6 bases). The germline V gene has CDR1 SEHNR and CDR2 FQNEAQ (reference sequence). With 6 bases removed from V and 0 bases from J, the gap between germline ends came to 13 bases. This CDR3 comprises 15 residues. In DNA, the CDR3 is TGTGCCAGCAGGTACGGACAGTCGAGCACAGATACGCAGTATTTT. Its translation: CASRYGQSSTDTQYF.

This clone was recorded only once. The rearrangement joins TRBV4-3 to TRBJ2-1, with 8 bases aligning to TRBD2. J gave up 7 bases and V 0 bases, and 8 bases lay outside the gene matches. Germline-derived CDR1 and CDR2 are LGHNA and YSLEER. This CDR3 is built from 16 residues. The CDR3 coding sequence is TGCGCCAGCAGCCAAGATACGATAGCGGGGCTAAATGAGCAGTTCTTC. It is translated as CASSQDTIAGLNEQFF.

About this clone: Within the sample, other DNA sequences also encode this same CDR3. V usage is TRBV27 and J usage is TRBJ2-2; D remains unclear. The V end was cut by 0 bases, the J end by 3 bases, with 5 bases between. The V gene's germline CDR1 is MNHEY and CDR2 SMNVEV (reference sequence). The CDR3 loop spans 14 amino acids. CDR3 bases: TGTGCCAGCAGTTTATCCCGTGACACCGGGGAGCTGTTTTTT. It translates to CASSLSRDTGELFF.

In regard to this clone: At the DNA level, this CDR3 is encoded by other sequences in the same sample as well. This chain connects TRBV10-3 to TRBJ1-1, with TRBD1 matching 7 bases. Looked up from germline, CDR1 is ENHRY and CDR2 is SYGVKD. V dropped 3 bases and J dropped 3; count of bases not matched to a gene: 4. This CDR3 has 14 amino acids. CDR3 DNA sequence: TGTGCCATCAGTGATAGAGGACAGGACACTGAAGCTTTCTTT. Translation: CAISDRGQDTEAFF.

This chain links TRBV25-1 with TRBJ2-7; TRBD1 might be the D (6 bases). CDR1 is MGHDK and CDR2 is SYGVNS in the germline V gene. CDR3 length: 14 residues. Trimming stripped 6 bases from V and 2 bases from J, with 14 bases between. CDR3 residues: CASSQGIGAYEQYF. CDR3 nucleotide sequence: TGTGCCAGCAGCCAGGGGATAGGGGCCTACGAGCAGTACTTC.

The CDR3 region is CASSLWGEGAGNEQFF. CDR3 DNA sequence: TGTGCCAGCAGTTTATGGGGGGAAGGGGCAGGCAATGAGCAGTTCTTC. This chain connects TRBV28 to TRBJ2-1; either TRBD1 or TRBD2 may supply D (5 bases each). From germline, CDR1 is MDHEN and CDR2 SYDVKM. The CDR3 sequence is 16 residues long. V lost 0 bases to trimming and J lost 6 bases, with 15 bases between them.

The chain is built from TRBV6-6 and TRBJ2-7, with TRBD2 matching over 13 bases. The V and J ends lost 5 bases and 6 bases, in that order; junction bases with no gene match: 10. Germline CDR1 is MNHNY and CDR2 is SVGAGI (reference sequence). This CDR3 has 16 residues. The CDR3 DNA reads as TGTGCCAGCAGTCACCCGACTAGCGGGAGGATGCCCGAGCAGTACTTC. Translation gives CASSHPTSGRMPEQYF.

This chain links TRBV2 with TRBJ2-1, with no clear D. There are 16 residues in the CDR3. The germline V gene encodes CDR1 SNHLY and CDR2 FYNNEI. Trimming removed 1 base at V and 0 bases at J, with 10 bases between. CDR3 in amino acids: CASSEDRLSSYNEQFF. CDR3 nucleotides: TGTGCCAGCAGTGAAGATAGGCTGAGCTCCTACAATGAGCAGTTCTTC.

In its sample, this clone was seen once. The chain is built from TRBV19 and TRBJ2-7, with a possible D match to TRBD1 (6 bases). The V end lost 8 bases, the J end lost 0 bases, and 14 bases lay between the germline ends. Germline V gene sequence: CDR1 LNHDA, CDR2 SQIVND (reference sequence). The length of the CDR3 is 14 residues. The CDR3 here is CASAPDRTSYEQYF. In nucleotides, the CDR3 is TGTGCCAGTGCGCCAGACAGGACCTCCTACGAGCAGTACTTC.

The chain recombines TRBV6-6 with TRBJ1-5; possibly TRBD1 for D (5 bases). The CDR3 contains 15 residues. V was pared by 10 bases and J by 0 bases, with 16 bases between. Germline CDR1 MNHNY, CDR2 SVGAGI (reference sequence). DNA of the CDR3: TGTGCCACGAATGACAGAGATTTTAGCAATCAGCCCCAGCATTTT. This encodes CATNDRDFSNQPQHF.

The rearrangement links TRBV2 to TRBJ2-1, with 7 bases fitting TRBD2. The CDR3 contains 15 residues. J was trimmed by 4 bases and V by 6 bases; bases with no gene match: 9. Germline lookup yields CDR1 SNHLY and CDR2 FYNNEI. For the CDR3, the DNA is TGTGCCAGCAGGCCTAGCGGAGCCCCATACAATGAGCAGTTCTTC. This sequence encodes CASRPSGAPYNEQFF. Full variable domain (missing parts from reference TRBV2 and TRBJ2-1): EPEVTQTPSHQVTQMGQEVILRCVPISNHLYFYWYRQILGQKVEFLVSFYNNEISEKSEIFDDQFSVERPDGSNFTLKIRSTKLEDSAMYFCASRPSGAPYNEQFFGPGTRLTVL.

In this sample, this clone turned up a few times. CDR3 in DNA: TGTGCCAGCAGCTTAAGGGGTACGAACACTGAAGCTTTCTTT. Translating gives CASSLRGTNTEAFF. This rearrangement joins TRBV7-9 to TRBJ1-1; TRBD1 might be the D (5 bases). CDR1 and CDR2 from the germline V gene are SEHNR and FQNEAQ (reference sequence). V was clipped by 2 bases and J by 1 base, with 8 bases between them. This CDR3 comprises 14 residues.

The chain joins TRBV7-2 to TRBJ2-4, with 12 bases aligning to TRBD2. This CDR3 is 17 amino acids long. Trimming at V came to 5 bases and at J to 8 bases, leaving 13 bases not matched to a gene. Germline-derived CDR1 and CDR2 are SGHTA and FQGNSA. The CDR3 loop reads CASSHPGLAGQWDIQYF. Written as DNA, the CDR3 is TGTGCCAGCAGCCACCCGGGACTAGCGGGTCAATGGGACATTCAGTACTTC.

This rearrangement joins TRBV6-5 to TRBJ1-2, with TRBD1 as a possible D gene (5 bases). Trimming removed 0 bases from V and 5 bases from J, with 16 bases in between. The CDR3 loop spans 16 amino acids. In germline, CDR1 is MNHEY, CDR2 SVGAGI. Here the CDR3 DNA reads TGTGCCAGCAGTTACTCGCGGAAGGGGAGCCCGTATGGCTACACCTTC. Protein product: CASSYSRKGSPYGYTF.

A remark on this clone: At one end the junction does not follow the germline gene, possibly because of a read error. The rearrangement uses TRBV5-1 and TRBJ2-7, with 7 nucleotides matching TRBD2. Per the germline V gene, CDR1 is SGHRS and CDR2 is YFSETQ. The CDR3 runs 14 residues. The CDR3 spells CASRLASGAYEQYF. The CDR3 DNA sequence: TGCGCCAGCAGATTGGCTAGCGGAGCTTACGAGCAGTACTTC.

A word on this clone: Since a much larger clone is just one base distant, this may be a read error. The same CDR3 is also encoded by other DNA sequences in this sample. The chain has TRBV9 and TRBJ2-6; no clear D gene. CDR1 is SGDLS, CDR2 YYNGEE, per germline. The CDR3 runs to 14 residues. V lost 5 bases and J 0 bases, leaving 6 bases between the germline ends. This CDR3 reads CASSESSGANVLTF. CDR3 nucleotides: TGTGCCAGCAGTGAGAGCTCTGGGGCCAACGTCCTGACTTTC.

The chain couples TRBV6-5 to TRBJ1-5; D is unclear. V lost 2 bases, J lost 1 base, and 9 bases lay in between. The CDR3 length is 15 residues. The germline gives CDR1 MNHEY, CDR2 SVGAGI. The CDR3, as DNA: TGTGCCAGCAGTTACAGGCCCCAAAGCAATCAGCCCCAGCATTTT. Amino acids: CASSYRPQSNQPQHF.

This clone is a singleton in its sample. The V gene is TRBV7-2, the J gene TRBJ2-7; no clear D. The CDR3 loop spans 11 amino acids. The V end lost 5 bases, the J end lost 3 bases, and 5 bases lay between the germline ends. Germline CDR1 reads SGHTA; CDR2 reads FQGNSA. The CDR3 nucleotides read TGTGCCAGCAGCGAAGACTACGAGCAGTACTTC. It encodes CASSEDYEQYF.

The chain carries TRBV4-1 and TRBJ2-3; D gene ambiguous. Germline-derived CDR1 and CDR2 are MGHRA and YSYEKL. This CDR3 region has 15 residues. The V end lost 1 base, the J end lost 2 bases, and 10 bases lay between the germline ends. The CDR3 protein is CASSQVGSFTDTQYF. CDR3 nucleotides: TGCGCCAGCAGCCAAGTGGGATCTTTCACAGATACGCAGTATTTT.

The J gene is TRBJ2-7, the V gene TRBV28, with 8 bases aligning to TRBD2. The CDR3 totals 15 residues. The germline CDR1 and CDR2 sequences are MDHEN and SYDVKM. Trimming cost V 1 base and J 5 bases; bases outside gene matches: 7. The CDR3 nucleotides read TGTGCCAGCAGTTTATCGTACGGGAGGGCCGACGAGCAGTACTTC. It translates to CASSLSYGRADEQYF. The full variable domain, with the rest looked up from reference TRBV28 and TRBJ2-7, is DVKVTQSSRYLVKRTGEKVFLECVQDMDHENMFWYRQDPGLGLRLIYFSYDVKMKEKGDIPEGYSVSREKKERFSLILESASTNQTSMYLCASSLSYGRADEQYFGPGTRLTVT.

The chain is built from TRBV28 and TRBJ2-7, with D maybe TRBD2 (6 bases). CDR1 is MDHEN, CDR2 SYDVKM, per germline. The CDR3 is 12 amino acids. Trimming cost V 6 bases and J 6 bases, with 12 bases left between them. As DNA, the CDR3 is TGTGCCAGCAGCTTAATGGGGGGCGAGCAGTACTTC. Its translation is CASSLMGGEQYF.

The chain couples TRBV4-3 to TRBJ2-1, with D possibly matching TRBD2 (6 bases). This CDR3 spans 14 amino acids. Trimming stripped 0 bases from V and 6 bases from J, with 9 bases between. Per germline, CDR1 LGHNA and CDR2 YSLEER. Written as DNA, the CDR3 is TGCGCCAGCAGCCAAGATCGAGCGGGCAATGAGCAGTTCTTC. Translation gives CASSQDRAGNEQFF.

The chain has TRBV28 and TRBJ2-2; 8 bases match TRBD1. The germline CDR1 and CDR2 sequences are MDHEN and SYDVKM. This CDR3 contains 14 residues. V lost 8 bases to trimming and J lost 2 bases; unmatched junction nucleotides: 4. This chain's CDR3 is CASGDRGNTGELFF. CDR3 sequence (DNA): TGTGCCAGCGGTGACAGGGGTAACACCGGGGAGCTGTTTTTT.

The gene calls are TRBV10-1 and TRBJ2-1; 10 bases agree with TRBD2. Germline CDR1 and CDR2: WNHNN and SYGVQD (reference sequence). The CDR3 has 15 residues. Unmatched junction bases numbered 4, after V lost 4 bases and J lost 4 bases. The DNA for the CDR3 is TGCGCCAGCAGTGCCGGGACTAGCGAGTACAATGAGCAGTTCTTC. This translates into CASSAGTSEYNEQFF.

The chain joins TRBV27 to TRBJ1-1; D gene uncertain. The V end lost 3 bases, the J end lost 0 bases, and 11 bases lay between the germline ends. This CDR3 comprises 15 residues. CDR1 and CDR2 from the germline V gene are MNHEY and SMNVEV (reference sequence). The CDR3 bases are TGTGCCAGCAGTTTTTTCGGCACCATGAACACTGAAGCTTTCTTT. Protein sequence: CASSFFGTMNTEAFF.

The gene calls are TRBV5-8 and TRBJ1-2; TRBD1 is a possible D gene (5 bases). Deletions cut 1 base from V and 4 bases from J, with 8 bases between. This CDR3 region has 13 residues. The germline CDR1 and CDR2 sequences are SGHTS and YDEGEE. CDR3 DNA sequence: TGTGCCAGCAGCTTGCGGGACCGCTATGGCTACACCTTC. Its protein is CASSLRDRYGYTF.

The chain is built from TRBV7-9 and TRBJ1-5, with D possibly TRBD1 on 6 matching bases. This CDR3 contains 16 residues. The germline V gene has CDR1 SEHNR and CDR2 FQNEAQ (reference sequence). Between the trimmed V and J ends, which lost 0 bases and 4 bases, there was a span of 13 bases. This chain's CDR3 is CASSLAAQGPNQPQHF. The CDR3, as DNA: TGTGCCAGCAGCTTAGCAGCGCAGGGGCCAAATCAGCCCCAGCATTTT.